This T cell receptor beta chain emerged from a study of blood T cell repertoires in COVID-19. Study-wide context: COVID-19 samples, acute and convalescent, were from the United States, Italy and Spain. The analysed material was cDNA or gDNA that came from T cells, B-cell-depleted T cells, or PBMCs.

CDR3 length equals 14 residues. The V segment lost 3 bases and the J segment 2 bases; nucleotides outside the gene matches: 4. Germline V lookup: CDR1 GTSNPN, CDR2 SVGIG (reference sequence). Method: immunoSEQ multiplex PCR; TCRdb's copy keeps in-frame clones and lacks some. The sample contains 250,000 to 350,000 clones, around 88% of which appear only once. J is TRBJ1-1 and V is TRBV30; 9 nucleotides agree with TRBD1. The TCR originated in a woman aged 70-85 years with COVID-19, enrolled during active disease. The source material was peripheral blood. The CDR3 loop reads CAWSLGQGNTEAFF. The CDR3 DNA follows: TGTGCCTGGAGCCTGGGACAGGGCAACACTGAAGCTTTCTTT.